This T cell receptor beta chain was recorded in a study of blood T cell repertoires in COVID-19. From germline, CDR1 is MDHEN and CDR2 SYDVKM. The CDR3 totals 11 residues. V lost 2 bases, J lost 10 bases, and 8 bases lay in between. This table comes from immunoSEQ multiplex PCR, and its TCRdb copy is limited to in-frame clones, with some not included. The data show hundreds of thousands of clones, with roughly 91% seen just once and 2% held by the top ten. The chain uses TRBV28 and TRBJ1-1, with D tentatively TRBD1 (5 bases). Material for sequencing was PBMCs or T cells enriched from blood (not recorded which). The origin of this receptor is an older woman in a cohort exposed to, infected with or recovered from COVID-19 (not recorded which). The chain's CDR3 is CASSLQGRAFF. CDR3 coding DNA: TGTGCCAGCAGTTTACAGGGTCGAGCTTTCTTT.